The following is a TCR beta chain sequence with its context. The data stem from a study of blood T cell repertoires in COVID-19. The CDR3 is made up of 15 amino acids. The V segment lost 4 bases and the J segment 4 bases; nucleotides outside the gene matches: 10. Looked up from germline, CDR1 is SGHRS and CDR2 is YFSETQ. The assay was immunoSEQ multiplex PCR, and TCRdb's table has in-frame clones only and misses some. This table holds around 180,000 clones, 84% found once. The source material was PBMCs or T cells enriched from blood (not recorded which). This chain connects TRBV5-1 to TRBJ1-1, with 7 bases lining up with TRBD1. This receptor was taken from a man in his forties or fifties who had recovered from COVID-19. The CDR3 DNA reads TGCGCCAGCAGCGGGGGGACAGAAGGAATCACTGAAGCTTTCTTT. This translates into CASSGGTEGITEAFF.